Listed here are 27 T cell receptor beta chains from one sample, sequenced in a study of shared clonotypes between healthy human individuals. The protocol was immunoSEQ multiplex PCR, while the TCRdb copy is restricted to in-frame clones and leaves out a portion. Here the sample spans some 2.4 million clones, approximately 94% being singletons. The specimen sequenced was naive CD4+ T cells from PBMCs. As to subset: CD45RA+ positively selected. These receptors were taken from a man between 18 and 35 years old in good health. Some clones in this sample may be carry-over from other donors' samples.

In its sample, this clone was seen once. The V and J genes are TRBV5-1 and TRBJ1-3; 7 positions match TRBD1. Germline V CDR1 and CDR2: SGHRS, YFSETQ. CDR3 length: 15 residues. The junction had 5 bases not matched to a gene; V was cut back by 2 bases and J by 3 bases. CDR3 in amino acids: CASSFSQGDGNTIYF. The CDR3, as DNA: TGCGCCAGCAGCTTCTCCCAGGGGGATGGAAACACCATATATTTT.

The rearrangement links TRBV28 to TRBJ1-1; 9 bases agree with TRBD1. V was pared by 1 base and J by 5 bases, with 8 bases of the junction left unmatched. The length of the CDR3 is 16 residues. The V gene's germline CDR1 is MDHEN and CDR2 SYDVKM. The DNA for the CDR3 is TGTGCCAGCAGTTTATCGACAGGGGGGTCGGGTACTGAAGCTTTCTTT. This sequence encodes CASSLSTGGSGTEAFF.

In regard to this clone: This specimen includes other DNA sequences encoding the same CDR3. The chain uses TRBV28 and TRBJ2-7; unclear D gene. V lost 5 bases and J 2 bases, leaving 13 bases between the germline ends. The germline V gene has CDR1 MDHEN and CDR2 SYDVKM. The CDR3 sequence is 14 residues long. The CDR3 loop is CASSPSTLTYEQYF. In nucleotides, the CDR3 is TGTGCCAGCAGTCCTTCGACACTCACCTACGAGCAGTACTTC. Using reference TRBV28 and TRBJ2-7 for the parts outside the CDR3, the full variable domain is DVKVTQSSRYLVKRTGEKVFLECVQDMDHENMFWYRQDPGLGLRLIYFSYDVKMKEKGDIPEGYSVSREKKERFSLILESASTNQTSMYLCASSPSTLTYEQYFGPGTRLTVT.

This chain uses TRBV7-9 with TRBJ2-7; 14 nucleotides match TRBD2. Germline V lookup: CDR1 SEHNR, CDR2 FQNEAQ (reference sequence). This CDR3 is built from 19 residues. V was clipped by 4 bases and J by 2 bases; unmatched bases: 13. The DNA of the CDR3 is TGTGCCAGCAGCTCACAAAACCAGGGACTAGCGGGAGCCCCCTACGAGCAGTACTTC. This codes for CASSSQNQGLAGAPYEQYF.

This clone was picked up one time. The chain recombines TRBV28 with TRBJ1-4; D gene unclear. The length of the CDR3 is 13 residues. Germline V CDR1 and CDR2: MDHEN, SYDVKM. Trimming took off 6 bases at V and 7 bases at J, with 12 bases between the two ends. The CDR3 loop is CASREGSGEKLFF. CDR3 sequence (DNA): TGTGCCAGCAGGGAAGGGTCCGGTGAAAAACTGTTTTTT.

Only one count was recorded for this clone. The gene calls are TRBV7-9 and TRBJ2-3, with no clear D. Germline CDR1 SEHNR, CDR2 FQNEAQ (reference sequence). The V gene lost 5 bases and the J gene lost 7 bases, with 10 bases spanning the gap. The CDR3 has 12 residues. The CDR3 DNA reads as TGTGCCAGCAGCCCCCGTGGGCATACGCAGTATTTT. This gives the protein CASSPRGHTQYF.

In its sample, this clone was seen a few times. The chain is built from TRBV30 and TRBJ1-4; D unclear. The CDR3 sequence is 14 residues long. V shed 0 bases and J shed 5 bases, with 10 bases lying between them. CDR1 is GTSNPN and CDR2 is SVGIG in the germline V gene (reference sequence). DNA of the CDR3: TGTGCCTGGAGTGTATCCCCCAGAAATGAAAAACTGTTTTTT. It yields the protein CAWSVSPRNEKLFF.

V and J are TRBV28 and TRBJ1-1; a weak D match, TRBD1 (6 bases). The CDR3 length is 14 residues. Trimming cost V 5 bases and J 4 bases, with 14 bases left between them. Looked up from germline, CDR1 is MDHEN and CDR2 is SYDVKM. The CDR3 sequence is CASSIRQAFTEAFF. The CDR3 nucleotides are TGTGCCAGCAGTATAAGACAGGCCTTCACTGAAGCTTTCTTT.

The chain links TRBV4-1 to TRBJ1-2, with unresolved D. This CDR3 has 17 amino acids. Looked up from germline, CDR1 is MGHRA and CDR2 is YSYEKL. Trimming shortened V by 1 base and J by 2 bases, and 17 bases separated the two germline ends. CDR3 protein: CASSQAFLAQGNYGYTF. The CDR3 coding sequence is TGCGCCAGCAGCCAAGCCTTCCTAGCCCAAGGGAACTATGGCTACACCTTC.

As DNA, the CDR3 is TGTGCCAGCAACGTAGATAGGTCGCATGAAAAACTGTTTTTT. Translated: CASNVDRSHEKLFF. The gene calls are TRBV4-2 and TRBJ1-4; no clear D. CDR3 length equals 14 residues. The V end lost 7 bases, the J end lost 6 bases, and 15 bases lay between the germline ends. Per germline, CDR1 LGHNA and CDR2 YNFKEQ.

The rearrangement joins TRBV29-1 to TRBJ2-1; D is possibly TRBD1 (6 bases). From germline, CDR1 is SQVTM and CDR2 ANQGSEA. The CDR3 length is 10 residues. With 6 bases removed from V and 13 bases from J, the gap between germline ends came to 13 bases. The CDR3 DNA follows: TGCAGCGTAGGCGACAGGCCCCAGTTCTTC. Residues: CSVGDRPQFF.

This clone has only one observation. The V call is TRBV2, the J call TRBJ2-3; tentatively, D is TRBD2 (5 bases). CDR1 SNHLY and CDR2 FYNNEI come from the germline V gene. CDR3 length: 14 amino acids. Trimming took 6 bases from V and 0 from J, leaving 10 bases between them. The CDR3 nucleotides are TGTGCCAGCAGCACCACTAGGAGCACAGATACGCAGTATTTT. It codes for CASSTTRSTDTQYF.

About this clone itself: Within the sample, other DNA sequences also encode this same CDR3. The CDR3 sequence: CASSLTNQPQHF. The CDR3 nucleotides are TGTGCCAGCAGCTTGACGAATCAGCCCCAGCATTTT. The chain carries TRBV5-8 and TRBJ1-5; D is undetermined. This CDR3 spans 12 amino acids. The V gene lost 1 base and the J gene lost 4 bases, with 3 bases spanning the gap. The germline V gene has CDR1 SGHTS and CDR2 YDEGEE.

The chain combines TRBV2 with TRBJ2-7; 7 positions agree with TRBD2. The germline V gene encodes CDR1 SNHLY and CDR2 FYNNEI. With 6 bases clipped from V and 6 bases from J, the junction kept 11 bases outside the gene matches. This CDR3 spans 14 amino acids. The CDR3 is CASRPQGLRVEQYF. CDR3 nucleotides: TGTGCCAGCAGGCCCCAGGGACTAAGGGTCGAGCAGTACTTC.

V usage is TRBV7-2 and J usage is TRBJ2-2; maybe TRBD2 (5 bases). Germline V CDR1 and CDR2: SGHTA, FQGNSA. V was trimmed by 5 bases and J by 3 bases, leaving 19 bases between them. CDR3 length: 17 residues. The CDR3 bases are TGTGCCAGCAGCCAGGCGCCTAGCAGATTATACACCGGGGAGCTGTTTTTT. Translation gives CASSQAPSRLYTGELFF.

V usage is TRBV27 and J usage is TRBJ1-4; D perhaps matches TRBD1 (5 bases). Trimming took off 5 bases at V and 0 bases at J, with 10 bases between the two ends. The CDR3 sequence is 15 residues long. Germline CDR1 reads MNHEY; CDR2 reads SMNVEV (reference sequence). DNA for the CDR3: TGTGCCAGCAGTATCCTAGGGGCAACTAATGAAAAACTGTTTTTT. Amino acid sequence: CASSILGATNEKLFF.

Here the CDR3 reads CASSLGPAYEQYF. As DNA, the CDR3 is TGTGCCAGCAGCCTAGGACCCGCCTACGAGCAGTACTTC. The chain combines TRBV28 with TRBJ2-7; D gene uncertain. Trimming took off 6 bases at V and 2 bases at J, with 11 bases between the two ends. CDR1 is MDHEN and CDR2 is SYDVKM in the germline V gene. The CDR3 loop spans 13 amino acids.

The V and J genes are TRBV5-1 and TRBJ2-7; 8 positions agree with TRBD1. CDR1 and CDR2 (germline): SGHRS, YFSETQ. J gave up 2 bases and V 5 bases, and 6 bases lay outside the gene matches. The CDR3 length is 14 residues. The CDR3 DNA is TGCGCCAGCAGGCTGGGACAGGCGGCCTACGAGCAGTACTTC. It is translated as CASRLGQAAYEQYF. Filled out from reference TRBV5-1 and TRBJ2-7, the complete variable domain reads KAGVTQTPRYLIKTRGQQVTLSCSPISGHRSVSWYQQTPGQGLQFLFEYFSETQRNKGNFPGRFSGRQFSNSRSEMNVSTLELGDSALYLCASRLGQAAYEQYFGPGTRLTVT.

Concerning this clone itself: This CDR3 is also generated by other DNA sequences in the sample. The rearrangement links TRBV29-1 to TRBJ1-2, with D uncertain. Trimming shortened V by 4 bases and J by 10 bases, and 4 bases separated the two germline ends. The CDR3 is made up of 8 amino acids. CDR1 and CDR2 from the germline V gene are SQVTM and ANQGSEA. The CDR3 protein is CSVGDYTF. The CDR3 nucleotides are TGCAGCGTTGGTGACTACACCTTC.

This chain links TRBV11-2 with TRBJ1-2; no clear D gene. This CDR3 contains 13 residues. Germline V gives CDR1 SGHAT, CDR2 FQNNGV. The germline V and J ends were trimmed by 5 bases and 6 bases, with 13 bases remaining between them. This CDR3 reads CASSTMFGDGYTF. CDR3 nucleotide sequence: TGTGCCAGCAGCACTATGTTCGGGGATGGCTACACCTTC.

This chain links TRBV7-9 with TRBJ1-2; tentative D call: TRBD1 (6 bases). Deletions cut 0 bases from V and 0 bases from J, with 11 bases between. This CDR3 contains 16 residues. Germline V gene sequence: CDR1 SEHNR, CDR2 FQNEAQ (reference sequence). CDR3 loop: CASSLAFRTANYGYTF. The CDR3 DNA follows: TGTGCCAGCAGCTTAGCTTTTAGGACAGCTAACTATGGCTACACCTTC.

The genes are TRBV2 and TRBJ1-1, with D tentatively TRBD1 (5 bases). The ends were cut back, 9 bases at V and 6 bases at J, with 11 bases in the middle. This CDR3 has 11 residues. The germline gives CDR1 SNHLY, CDR2 FYNNEI. The CDR3 is CASLGDAEAFF. In nucleotides, the CDR3 is TGTGCCAGTCTGGGGGACGCTGAAGCTTTCTTT.

The rearrangement uses TRBV9 and TRBJ1-3, with D unresolved. The CDR3 is made up of 14 amino acids. Trimming shortened V by 3 bases and J by 0 bases, and 7 bases separated the two germline ends. Germline values: CDR1 SGDLS, CDR2 YYNGEE. The CDR3 protein is CASSAQYSGNTIYF. CDR3 coding DNA: TGTGCCAGCAGCGCCCAGTACTCTGGAAACACCATATATTTT.

This chain connects TRBV27 to TRBJ2-5, with D perhaps TRBD2 (5 bases). V was clipped by 8 bases and J by 5 bases, with 15 bases between them. The CDR3 loop spans 13 amino acids. Germline V gives CDR1 MNHEY, CDR2 SMNVEV (reference sequence). As DNA, the CDR3 is TGTGCCAGCGGACTTAAACCTTGGGAGACCCAGTACTTC. This encodes CASGLKPWETQYF.

The V call is TRBV5-6, the J call TRBJ2-1; possibly TRBD1 for D (5 bases). V was trimmed by 2 bases and J by 4 bases, leaving 16 bases between them. The CDR3 spans 16 residues. Germline CDR1 and CDR2: SGHDT and YYEEEE. The CDR3 DNA reads as TGTGCCAGCAGCTTTGACAGCTCGGCAGAATACAATGAGCAGTTCTTC. This sequence encodes CASSFDSSAEYNEQFF.

The chain uses TRBV5-1 and TRBJ1-2; no definite D call. The CDR3 length is 12 residues. Trimming pared 3 bases from V and 8 bases from J, leaving 11 bases between. Germline-derived CDR1 and CDR2 are SGHRS and YFSETQ. The CDR3 DNA is TGCGCCAGCAGCTACAGTGAGTCAGGCTACACCTTC. Residues: CASSYSESGYTF. Based on the CDR3 plus reference TRBV5-1 and TRBJ1-2, the full variable domain is KAGVTQTPRYLIKTRGQQVTLSCSPISGHRSVSWYQQTPGQGLQFLFEYFSETQRNKGNFPGRFSGRQFSNSRSEMNVSTLELGDSALYLCASSYSESGYTFGSGTRLTVV.

This chain links TRBV5-6 with TRBJ2-3; D may be TRBD2 (6 bases). Trimming removed 4 bases at V and 2 bases at J, with 8 bases between. This CDR3 has 13 amino acids. CDR1 is SGHDT and CDR2 is YYEEEE in the germline V gene. The CDR3 sequence is CASSGRYTDTQYF. In nucleotides, the CDR3 is TGTGCCAGCAGCGGGAGGTACACAGATACGCAGTATTTT.